This entry describes one T cell receptor beta chain. With 4 bases removed from V and 2 bases from J, the gap between germline ends came to 11 bases. CDR1 ENHRY and CDR2 SYGVKD come from the germline V gene. This CDR3 is built from 15 residues. This sample is part of a study of blood T cell repertoires in COVID-19. Overall study context: T cells, B-cell-depleted T cells, or PBMCs provided the cDNA or gDNA that served as material.

The method was immunoSEQ multiplex PCR; TCRdb's version includes in-frame clones alone and lacks a portion of them. The sample consists of approximately 190,000 clones, roughly 87% of them appearing once. V gene TRBV10-3 combines with J gene TRBJ2-2; D is unclear. This clonotype was obtained from a woman between 40 and 55 years old with acute or convalescent COVID-19. Sequencing was carried out using peripheral blood. Written as DNA, the CDR3 is TGTGCCATCAGTGGAGTTCTGAGAAACACCGGGGAGCTGTTTTTT. Protein product: CAISGVLRNTGELFF.